A selection of T cell receptor beta chains follows, all from one sample in a study of T-cell memory formation after mild COVID-19. TCRdb reanalysed the 5' RACE reads using MiXCR and keeps one entry per CDR3 protein. Seen here are 250,000 to 350,000 distinct CDR3 sequences, approximately 20% observed once, and the top ten hold roughly 20%. Sequencing used PBMCs or a T cell subset sorted from them (not recorded which). All receptors derive from a young man who had mild COVID-19 (a few samples of this study predate the infection). Cell type and time point are not known. Each CDR3 is given with its conserved first and last residue. The order of the fields is clone size, CDR3 length, V gene, CDR3 protein. Size tells how often a clone was seen (once, few, many) or the class of an expanded clone, and some rows leave it out.

few,16,TRBV12-3/TRBV12-4,CASRGGTGLPMGTQYF
.,15,TRBV6-2/TRBV6-3,CASSGYRDVSYGYTF
once,13,TRBV20-1,CSAKGRFMMELFF
.,18,TRBV7-6,CASSSLRGPRTGTDTQYF
few,15,TRBV28,CASSNRDRITDTQYF
few,14,TRBV9,CASSVVAGTGELFF
few,16,TRBV7-2,CASSSGLAGGQNEQFF
few,16,TRBV7-2,CASSRGQAPSGNTIYF
.,15,TRBV4-1,CASRRSRGYGNEQFF
.,13,TRBV19,CASLYLGDTEAFF
.,13,TRBV29-1,CSVVPGGRTEAFF
few,14,TRBV15,CATSLIGSRGEAFF
few,17,TRBV7-8,CASSSLGGGLPSYEQYF
few,17,TRBV7-9,CASSSPGQVVGNTEAFF
.,14,TRBV15,CATSSESFRETQYF
few,15,TRBV5-5,CASSSLQIMNTEAFF
.,14,TRBV5-1,CASSPGGSQETQYF
.,15,TRBV6-2/TRBV6-3,CASSPRTGGPGELFF
many,14,TRBV18,CASSLSRSVYEQYF
.,14,TRBV7-2,CASRTGQNTGELFF
few,15,TRBV7-2,CASSLGRAVNTEAFF
.,16,TRBV5-1,CASSLADGQAKNIQYF
.,12,TRBV21-1,CASSKVVPEQFF
many,16,TRBV6-6,CASSYSNTGRGTEAFF
few,12,TRBV5-1,CASSSNRGKLFF
.,14,TRBV5-1,CASSSGEVNQPQHF
.,14,TRBV29-1,CSVVDRMWGNEQFF
few,15,TRBV5-8,CASSWGDRRNTEAFF
.,18,TRBV27,CASSTYGTQTSGGATQFF
few,18,TRBV21-1,CASSKARVFGPGTYEQYF
few,13,TRBV7-8,CASSQTVTGELFF
.,14,TRBV5-1,CASSVTAGLDGYTF
.,14,TRBV7-2,CASSGGQGAKTQYF
few,15,TRBV5-1,CASSLDLATKNIQYF
.,12,TRBV7-9,CASSPIQVGAFF
.,14,TRBV6-6,CASSSLVGQETQYF
many,14,TRBV4-3,CASSPRKFDYGYTF
.,14,TRBV7-9,CASSLQGENTEAFF
few,16,TRBV5-4,CASSLAERGGADTQYF
many,13,TRBV7-3,CASSLKGENIQYF
.,14,TRBV7-9,CASSPRPGRETQYF
.,14,TRBV7-9,CASSVQGGHSPLHF
many,16,TRBV11-2,CASSPRGDSSYNEQFF
few,14,TRBV4-1,CASSRIGTANEQFF
few,14,TRBV20-1,CSARDPEKGEKLFF
.,14,TRBV29-1,CSVERGTGFTQAFF
.,16,TRBV4-1,CASSQDQGGLTDTQYF
.,13,TRBV20-1,CSALPRLVLVQYF
.,12,TRBV27,CASRTVEETQYF
few,15,TRBV10-3,CAIKGQGASTDTQYF
few,21,TRBV29-1,CSVAFLSTVGTRYRGNTEAFF